These 9 T cell receptor beta chains came from one sample sequenced in a study of shared clonotypes between healthy human individuals. Profiling relied on immunoSEQ multiplex PCR, and the TCRdb table lists in-frame clones only, not all of them. The sample consists of about 1 million clones, around 78% of them appearing once. The sample was memory CD4+ T cells from PBMCs. Subset meaning: CD45RA-negative fraction. All receptors derive from a man between 18 and 29 years old in good health. Some clones in this sample may be carry-over from other donors' samples.

The CDR3 DNA reads TGCGCCAGCAGCTTGGGTGTAGGGGCCTACGAGCAGTACTTC. Translated: CASSLGVGAYEQYF. The chain has TRBV5-1 and TRBJ2-7, with a weak D call TRBD1 (5 bases). This CDR3 region has 14 residues. Germline-derived CDR1 and CDR2 are SGHRS and YFSETQ. The ends were cut back, 0 bases at V and 2 bases at J, with 9 bases in the middle.

This clone was found once. The chain links TRBV2 to TRBJ1-2, with D possibly TRBD1 on 5 matching bases. V was clipped by 5 bases and J by 7 bases, with 11 bases between them. The CDR3 extends over 12 amino acids. Germline assignment: CDR1 SNHLY and CDR2 FYNNEI. The CDR3 reads CASSSQGPGYTF. The DNA for the CDR3 is TGTGCCAGCAGTAGTCAGGGACCTGGCTACACCTTC.

This clone was seen a few times. The CDR3 DNA reads as TGTGCCACCAGCAGAGACATTCCGCAACGGACAGGGGGGGTTCAGCCCCAGCATTTT. Protein: CATSRDIPQRTGGVQPQHF. This sequence joins TRBV15 and TRBJ1-5; 10 bases are a match to TRBD1. Looked up from germline, CDR1 is LNHNV and CDR2 is YYDKDF (reference sequence). CDR3 length: 19 residues. The junction had 14 bases not matched to a gene; V was cut back by 0 bases and J by 6 bases.

V and J are TRBV19 and TRBJ2-1, with D unclear. Germline CDR1 and CDR2: LNHDA and SQIVND (reference sequence). This CDR3 spans 13 amino acids. The V end lost 0 bases, the J end lost 9 bases, and 9 bases lay between the germline ends. The CDR3 region is CASSIESESEQFF. The CDR3 DNA follows: TGTGCCAGTAGTATAGAGTCGGAGTCTGAGCAGTTCTTC.

This clone has just one count. This chain links TRBV10-1 with TRBJ2-5; 9 bases agree with TRBD1. The CDR3 spans 15 residues. The germline CDR1 and CDR2 sequences are WNHNN and SYGVQD (reference sequence). V shed 2 bases, J shed 5 bases, and the junction held 6 bases outside the gene matches. The DNA of the CDR3 is TGCGCCAGCAGTGAGCCGGGACAGGGAAGGGAGACCCAGTACTTC. Protein product: CASSEPGQGRETQYF.

The V gene is TRBV11-3, the J gene TRBJ1-1; a possible D gene is TRBD1 (5 bases). V was shortened by 3 bases and J by 1 base, with 15 bases between the two germline ends. Looked up from germline, CDR1 is SGHNT and CDR2 is YENEEA. The CDR3 has 16 amino acids. CDR3 region: CASSFGAGRQNTEAFF. The CDR3 nucleotides read TGTGCCAGCAGCTTCGGGGCAGGTAGACAGAACACTGAAGCTTTCTTT.

The J gene is TRBJ2-2, the V gene TRBV2, with a tentative D call TRBD2 (6 bases). This CDR3 contains 15 residues. V was cut by 6 bases and J by 0 bases, with 11 bases left in between. Germline V gene sequence: CDR1 SNHLY, CDR2 FYNNEI. Here the CDR3 reads CASRREAANTGELFF. The CDR3 DNA follows: TGTGCCAGCAGGAGGGAGGCAGCGAACACCGGGGAGCTGTTTTTT. Full variable domain (remainder filled in from reference TRBV2 and TRBJ2-2): EPEVTQTPSHQVTQMGQEVILRCVPISNHLYFYWYRQILGQKVEFLVSFYNNEISEKSEIFDDQFSVERPDGSNFTLKIRSTKLEDSAMYFCASRREAANTGELFFGEGSRLTVL.

The chain is built from TRBV19 and TRBJ2-5, with D possibly TRBD1 on 6 matching bases. CDR3 length equals 15 residues. CDR1 is LNHDA, CDR2 SQIVND, per germline (reference sequence). The V gene lost 3 bases and the J gene lost 1 base, with 12 bases spanning the gap. This chain's CDR3 is CASSMLGAVQETQYF. The CDR3 nucleotides are TGTGCCAGTAGTATGTTGGGGGCAGTCCAAGAGACCCAGTACTTC.

V gene TRBV30 combines with J gene TRBJ2-1; 8 bases line up with TRBD2. The CDR3 length is 16 residues. Germline values: CDR1 GTSNPN, CDR2 SVGIG (reference sequence). V shed 0 bases, J shed 8 bases, and the junction held 12 bases outside the gene matches. The CDR3 here is CAWSVLDGRARDEQFF. The CDR3 nucleotides are TGTGCCTGGAGTGTACTTGACGGGAGGGCTAGGGATGAGCAGTTCTTC.